The next 4 T cell receptor beta chains were all read from a single sample in a study of T cells in Graves' hyperthyroidism and ophthalmopathy (dated 2019 in TCRdb). Libraries came from multiplex PCR. Sequencer: Illumina HiSeq 2000. Amplification of TCR beta CDR3 regions was carried out from RNA transcripts. For the first round of RT-PCR on the TCR CDR3, the HTBI primer set was used together with the Qiagen OneStep RT-PCR kit. In TCRdb, the public reads were trimmed at Q25 with fastp and aligned with MiXCR, with productive beta chains retained. Rows are combined by CDR3 protein, so each entry shows the most common genes and DNA. Across this sample there are over 350,000 distinct CDR3 sequences, with 11% to 15% seen only once. Together, the top ten hold 28% of the sample. Sequencing used blood. The receptor source for this set is a man aged 45-65 years with Graves' ophthalmopathy.

Comment on this clonotype: One junction end disagrees with the germline gene, perhaps due to a read error. The V and J genes are TRBV11-2 and TRBJ2-1; weak D call: TRBD1 (5 bases). Germline V gives CDR1 SGHAT, CDR2 FQNNGV. The CDR3 totals 14 residues. For the CDR3, the DNA is TGTGCCAGCCGCTTACAGGCGTCCTACAATGAGCAGTTCTTC. Its protein is CASRLQASYNEQFF.

The V and J genes are TRBV19 and TRBJ2-1; D gene ambiguous. The V end was cut by 2 bases, the J end by 2 bases, with 10 bases between. The CDR3 is made up of 15 amino acids. Germline CDR1 is LNHDA and CDR2 is SQIVND (reference sequence). The CDR3 DNA reads as TGTGCCAGTAGTATATATAAGACGGCCTACAATGAGCAGTTCTTC. The encoded protein is CASSIYKTAYNEQFF.

This clonotype was observed at least ten times. This chain uses TRBV7-2 with TRBJ2-1; the D gene is possibly TRBD2 (6 bases). Trimming pared 2 bases from V and 2 bases from J, leaving 16 bases between. Germline V lookup: CDR1 SGHTA, CDR2 FQGNSA. The length of the CDR3 is 17 residues. Here the CDR3 reads CASSLPVLAGTYNEQFF. CDR3 nucleotide sequence: TGTGCCAGCAGCTTACCGGTACTGGCGGGGACCTACAATGAGCAGTTCTTC.

This clonotype was found a few times. The chain combines TRBV7-3 with TRBJ1-2; 7 bases fit TRBD1. Germline V gene sequence: CDR1 SGHTA, CDR2 FQGTGA. V trimming: 0 bases; J trimming: 8 bases; junction bases outside the gene matches: 3. This CDR3 is built from 13 residues. CDR3 residues: CASSLTTGEGYTF. The CDR3 region has the DNA TGTGCCAGCAGCTTAACTACAGGGGAAGGCTACACCTTC.